This TCR beta chain was profiled in a study of OX40 agonist ivuxolimab in advanced cancers. About the study: The patients' treatment was ivuxolimab, an agonistic anti-OX40 (CD134) antibody.

Profiling relied on immunoSEQ multiplex PCR, and the TCRdb table lists in-frame clones only, not all of them. The data contain about 64,000 clones, over 65% of them singletons. V gave up 2 bases and J gave up 5 bases, with 14 bases separating them. Germline CDR1 and CDR2: SGHRS and YFSETQ. The CDR3 loop spans 15 amino acids. The sequence was obtained from an adult with an advanced solid tumor such as melanoma, head and neck, liver or kidney cancer. This chain links TRBV5-1 with TRBJ2-1; tentatively, D is TRBD2 (5 bases). The material was CD4+ or CD8+ T cells sorted from blood, obtained in a trial of the OX40 agonist ivuxolimab. CDR3 bases: TGCGCCAGCAGCTTCTATTCTAGCAGGAACAATGAGCAGTTCTTC. Translated, it gives CASSFYSSRNNEQFF.